These 26 T cell receptor beta chains were all obtained from the same sample, sequenced in a study of blood T cell repertoires in COVID-19 (dated by TCRdb to about 2020). The method behind the library was the immunoSEQ multiplex PCR assay. TCRdb mirrors the immuneACCESS table, restricted to in-frame sequences. Some clones are absent from its copies; in checked studies, under half trace to an unresolved V gene, and the reason for the others is unknown. The sample data list about 21,000 clones, and around 81% of these were observed just once. The ten top clones hold roughly 13% of the sample. The sequencing sample was made of peripheral blood. All receptors derive from a man in his fifties or sixties with active COVID-19.

J is TRBJ2-1 and V is TRBV11-3; tentatively, D is TRBD1 (6 bases). This CDR3 has 17 amino acids. The V end was cut by 5 bases, the J end by 7 bases, with 24 bases between. Germline V CDR1 and CDR2: SGHNT, YENEEA. The CDR3 nucleotides read TGTGCCAGCAGCCTACCGGGACAAGGGATTCGGGTGAATGAGCAGTTCTTC. It specifies CASSLPGQGIRVNEQFF.

This clone was counted a single time. The chain joins TRBV3-1 (or the pseudogene TRBV3-2) to TRBJ2-5; D perhaps matches TRBD1 (5 bases). This CDR3 is built from 15 residues. V shed 2 bases and J shed 3 bases, with 13 bases lying between them. Germline CDR1 reads LGHDT; CDR2 reads YNNKEL (reference sequence). This CDR3 is CASSQIQSGKETQYF. DNA for the CDR3: TGTGCCAGCAGCCAAATCCAATCAGGGAAAGAGACCCAGTACTTC.

The gene calls are TRBV5-6 and TRBJ2-2; TRBD2 might be the D (6 bases). The CDR3 has 14 residues. Between the trimmed V and J ends, which lost 7 bases and 7 bases, there was a span of 17 bases. CDR1 SGHDT and CDR2 YYEEEE come from the germline V gene. For the CDR3, the DNA is TGTGCCAGCCTTCGGGACTGGAACGGCGGGGAGCTGTTTTTT. Its translation is CASLRDWNGGELFF.

Regarding this clone: Mismatch with germline at one junction end may stem from a read error. For the CDR3, the DNA is TGCGCCAGCAGCGGAGCGGGAGCAGGCACAGATACGCAATATTTT. Protein sequence: CASSGAGAGTDTQYF. The chain combines TRBV5-1 with TRBJ2-3; 8 bases fit TRBD2. Germline V lookup: CDR1 SGHRS, CDR2 YFSETQ. The CDR3 spans 15 residues.

This clone was picked up a small number of times. In DNA form, the CDR3 reads TGTGCCAGCAGCTCAAACCGGGGACTAGCGGGAGGGTCCGGGGAGCTGTTTTTT. It yields the protein CASSSNRGLAGGSGELFF. The chain joins TRBV5-6 to TRBJ2-2, with 16 bases identical to TRBD2. Germline assignment: CDR1 SGHDT and CDR2 YYEEEE. Trimming took 3 bases from V and 6 from J; bases not matched to a gene: 8. CDR3 length equals 18 residues.

The V gene is TRBV4-3, the J gene TRBJ1-3; the match to TRBD1 covers 10 bases. Germline values: CDR1 LGHNA, CDR2 YSLEER. V gave up 4 bases and J gave up 3 bases; unmatched junction bases: 3. This CDR3 is built from 15 residues. CDR3 region: CASSPGTGDGNTIYF. DNA for the CDR3: TGCGCCAGCAGCCCCGGGACAGGGGATGGAAACACCATATATTTT.

The chain couples TRBV19 to TRBJ1-4; 10 bases are shared with TRBD1. From germline, CDR1 is LNHDA and CDR2 SQIVND (reference sequence). The CDR3 sequence is 15 residues long. The V and J ends lost 4 bases and 6 bases, in that order; junction bases with no gene match: 5. CDR3: CASSRQGANYEKLFF. CDR3 in DNA: TGTGCCAGTAGTAGACAGGGGGCGAATTATGAAAAACTGTTTTTT.

V is TRBV19 and J is TRBJ2-7; possible D gene TRBD1, 6 bases. The germline V gene encodes CDR1 LNHDA and CDR2 SQIVND (reference sequence). V lost 6 bases and J lost 6, with 15 bases in between. The CDR3 sequence is 13 residues long. The CDR3 nucleotides read TGTGCCAGTAGCCACCCCGCAGGGGTCGAGCAGTACTTC. Amino acids: CASSHPAGVEQYF.

The chain carries TRBV4-3 and TRBJ2-1; possible D gene TRBD1, 5 bases. The V gene's germline CDR1 is LGHNA and CDR2 YSLEER. This CDR3 comprises 16 residues. Trimming shortened V by 0 bases and J by 0 bases, and 9 bases separated the two germline ends. The CDR3 DNA reads as TGCGCCAGCAGCCAAGATGGGGCGAGCTCCTACAATGAGCAGTTCTTC. Its translation is CASSQDGASSYNEQFF.

The chain has TRBV9 and TRBJ2-1; D gene ambiguous. The germline CDR1 and CDR2 sequences are SGDLS and YYNGEE. Deletions cut 0 bases from V and 5 bases from J, with 15 bases between. There are 16 residues in the CDR3. CDR3 nucleotide sequence: TGTGCCAGCAGCGTAGACGCCTACCTGAAGAACAATGAGCAGTTCTTC. Translation gives CASSVDAYLKNNEQFF.

This chain connects TRBV19 to TRBJ1-1; 8 bases map to TRBD1. This CDR3 is built from 14 residues. Trimming took 5 bases from V and 3 from J; bases not matched to a gene: 5. The germline V gene encodes CDR1 LNHDA and CDR2 SQIVND (reference sequence). The CDR3 nucleotides read TGTGCCAGTAGTTCGGACAGGGCTTACACTGAAGCTTTCTTT. It codes for CASSSDRAYTEAFF.

The rearrangement uses TRBV24-1 and TRBJ2-7, with TRBD1 identical over 12 bases. Trimming cost V 11 bases and J 4 bases; bases outside gene matches: 14. CDR1 is KGHDR, CDR2 SFDVKD, per germline. CDR3 length: 16 amino acids. In DNA form, the CDR3 reads TGTGCCAAGCCGGGACAGGGGGCGACCGCCAGGTACGAGCAGTACTTC. Protein: CAKPGQGATARYEQYF.

This chain joins TRBV5-1 and TRBJ2-5; TRBD2 agrees at 9 bases. The CDR3 spans 15 residues. With 2 bases clipped from V and 4 bases from J, the junction kept 6 bases outside the gene matches. Germline values: CDR1 SGHRS, CDR2 YFSETQ. The DNA of the CDR3 is TGCGCCAGCAGCTTTGGGCGCGGGGGGGGAGAGACCCAGTACTTC. Translated, it gives CASSFGRGGGETQYF.

The chain is built from TRBV7-2 and TRBJ1-2; perhaps TRBD1 as D (5 bases). V was pared by 4 bases and J by 4 bases, with 13 bases between. Germline values: CDR1 SGHTA, CDR2 FQGNSA. The CDR3 consists of 14 residues. CDR3 protein: CASSSVKGRYGYTF. In DNA, the CDR3 is TGTGCCAGCAGCTCGGTGAAGGGGCGCTATGGCTACACCTTC.

This rearrangement joins TRBV29-1 to TRBJ1-2; 8 bases are a match to TRBD1. Unmatched junction bases numbered 11, after V lost 4 bases and J lost 1 base. Germline assignment: CDR1 SQVTM and CDR2 ANQGSEA. The CDR3 consists of 16 residues. The CDR3 bases are TGCAGCGTTGCCCAATCCGGACAGGGAAATAACTATGGCTACACCTTC. Its translation: CSVAQSGQGNNYGYTF.

This clone has just a few counts. The chain uses TRBV20-1 and TRBJ1-3; D is possibly TRBD1 (6 bases). V lost 3 bases and J lost 0, with 12 bases in between. This CDR3 spans 15 amino acids. Looked up from germline, CDR1 is DFQATT and CDR2 is SNEGSKA (reference sequence). CDR3 sequence: CSASRQVFSGNTIYF. CDR3 coding DNA: TGCAGTGCTAGTAGACAGGTTTTCTCTGGAAACACCATATATTTT.

The chain links TRBV30 to TRBJ2-3; D remains ambiguous. Germline V gene lookup returns CDR1 GTSNPN and CDR2 SVGIG (reference sequence). V shed 2 bases and J shed 0 bases, with 9 bases lying between them. This CDR3 has 14 residues. The CDR3 DNA reads as TGTGCCTGGAGTCCGCTGGCTAGCACAGATACGCAGTATTTT. This translates into CAWSPLASTDTQYF.

The rearrangement links TRBV5-8 to TRBJ1-4; D remains unclear. The CDR3 length is 15 residues. Per germline, CDR1 SGHTS and CDR2 YDEGEE. Trimming pared 0 bases from V and 7 bases from J, leaving 13 bases between. The CDR3 DNA follows: TGTGCCAGCAGCTTGGCCGGGGTCTCTCGTGAAAAACTGTTTTTT. Translated: CASSLAGVSREKLFF.

J is TRBJ2-5 and V is TRBV2; D may be TRBD1 (5 bases). Deletions cut 7 bases from V and 2 bases from J, with 8 bases between. The CDR3 has 12 amino acids. CDR1 is SNHLY, CDR2 FYNNEI, per germline. The CDR3 coding sequence is TGTGCCAGCAACAAGGGGCAAGAGACCCAGTACTTC. This gives the protein CASNKGQETQYF.

This clone was observed a few times. The rearrangement joins TRBV7-9 to TRBJ2-1; 11 nucleotides match TRBD2. The CDR3 covers 16 residues. Germline V gene lookup returns CDR1 SEHNR and CDR2 FQNEAQ (reference sequence). J lost 4 bases, V lost 3 bases, and 5 bases had no gene match. Here the CDR3 DNA reads TGTGCCAGCAGCTTCTCGACTAGCGGGGTATACAATGAGCAGTTCTTC. Amino acids: CASSFSTSGVYNEQFF.

This chain uses TRBV3-1 (or the pseudogene TRBV3-2) with TRBJ1-4, with TRBD1 matching 10 bases. Germline CDR1 reads LGHDT; CDR2 reads YNNKEL (reference sequence). The CDR3 covers 18 residues. With V trimmed by 5 bases and J by 3 bases, 12 bases remained unmatched. CDR3 residues: CASSKRQGAYRANEKLFF. The CDR3 DNA is TGTGCCAGCAGCAAGAGACAGGGGGCTTATAGAGCTAATGAAAAACTGTTTTTT.

The rearrangement joins TRBV5-1 to TRBJ2-3, with D unresolved. Germline assignment: CDR1 SGHRS and CDR2 YFSETQ. The CDR3 loop spans 16 amino acids. V lost 1 base and J 0 bases, leaving 12 bases between the germline ends. Here the CDR3 reads CASSLYPGASTDTQYF. CDR3 coding DNA: TGCGCCAGCAGCTTGTACCCCGGAGCCAGCACAGATACGCAGTATTTT.

This clone appeared once. The rearrangement uses TRBV24-1 and TRBJ2-7; D may correspond to TRBD1 or TRBD2 (10 bases each). V lost 3 bases and J 7 bases, leaving 30 bases between the germline ends. This CDR3 has 19 amino acids. The germline gives CDR1 KGHDR, CDR2 SFDVKD. CDR3 sequence: CATSDPRDRGGLAGEEQYF. The CDR3 DNA reads TGTGCCACCAGTGATCCCCGGGACAGGGGAGGGCTAGCGGGAGAGGAGCAGTACTTC.

This clone has more than one count but fewer than ten. CDR3 in DNA: TGCGCCAGCAGCCAAGAAGCGGTACCCTACGAGCAGTACTTC. It specifies CASSQEAVPYEQYF. The J gene is TRBJ2-7, the V gene TRBV4-1; D is possibly TRBD2 (5 bases). The CDR3 has 14 residues. The germline gives CDR1 MGHRA, CDR2 YSYEKL. V lost 0 bases and J lost 2, with 8 bases in between.

The rearrangement uses TRBV7-9 and TRBJ2-7; 11 bases agree with TRBD2. Trimming at V came to 8 bases and at J to 4 bases, leaving 7 bases not matched to a gene. This CDR3 contains 14 residues. Germline-derived CDR1 and CDR2 are SEHNR and FQNEAQ (reference sequence). The CDR3 DNA is TGTGCCAGCGGTACTCTAGCGGGGGGTTACGAGCAGTACTTC. Amino acid sequence: CASGTLAGGYEQYF.

V is TRBV18 and J is TRBJ2-2; D is possibly TRBD1 (6 bases). The germline V gene has CDR1 KGHSH and CDR2 LQKENI. V was cut by 4 bases and J by 1 base, with 13 bases left in between. The CDR3 has 16 residues. CDR3: CASSQTTGRNTGELFF. CDR3 in DNA: TGTGCCAGCTCACAGACAACAGGGCGGAACACCGGGGAGCTGTTTTTT.